This is a list of T cell receptor beta chains from one sample in a study of blood T cell repertoires in COVID-19. This table comes from immunoSEQ multiplex PCR, and its TCRdb copy is limited to in-frame clones, with some not included. The sample shows fewer than 200,000 clones, approximately 90% of them seen only once. Material: peripheral blood. The receptors come from a middle-aged man with active or convalescent COVID-19. Both conserved end residues are part of each CDR3. A D gene is named only where the DNA matches it firmly. The size entry is marked missing in some rows and otherwise reads once, few, many or a size class.

few	TRBD1	TRBV5-1	TRBJ1-1	CASSLLLGTGTEAFF	TGCGCCAGCAGCTTGTTGCTTGGGACAGGTACTGAAGCTTTCTTT
NA	TRBD2	TRBV19	TRBJ2-7	CASSITLVGRDSYEQYF	TGTGCCAGTAGTATAACCTTGGTGGGGAGGGACTCCTACGAGCAGTACTTC
NA	TRBD2	TRBV3-1/TRBV3-2	TRBJ2-3	CASSPITSGLATDTQYF	TGTGCCAGCAGCCCTATCACTAGCGGCCTAGCCACAGATACGCAGTATTTT
NA	NA	TRBV4-3	TRBJ2-7	CASSQTQGDSYEQYF	TGCGCCAGCAGCCAAACACAAGGGGACTCCTACGAGCAGTACTTC
NA	TRBD2	TRBV7-2	TRBJ2-1	CASSLRTSPTINEQFF	TGTGCCAGCAGCCTGCGGACTAGCCCTACCATCAATGAGCAGTTCTTC
NA	TRBD1	TRBV7-2	TRBJ2-6	CASSPGDRISGANVLTF	TGTGCCAGCAGCCCCGGGGACAGGATCTCTGGGGCCAACGTCCTGACTTTC
NA	TRBD1	TRBV20-1	TRBJ1-1	CSASPTPGQLNTEAFF	TGCAGTGCTAGTCCCACACCGGGACAGTTGAACACTGAAGCTTTCTTT
NA	NA	TRBV7-8	TRBJ2-2	CASSLVGANTGELFF	TGTGCCAGCAGCTTAGTAGGGGCGAACACCGGGGAGCTGTTTTTT
NA	TRBD1	TRBV5-1	TRBJ1-5	CASSAGTGRAQPQHF	TGCGCCAGCAGCGCAGGGACAGGGAGGGCTCAGCCCCAGCATTTT
NA	TRBD2	TRBV9	TRBJ2-1	CASSETSGALYEQFF	TGTGCCAGCAGCGAGACTAGCGGGGCCTTGTATGAGCAGTTCTTC
NA	NA	TRBV7-2	TRBJ1-1	CASRRNRAETTEAFF	TGTGCCAGCAGGAGAAACAGGGCTGAGACCACTGAAGCTTTCTTT
NA	TRBD1	TRBV18	TRBJ2-7	CASSQTGGPYYEQYF	TGTGCCAGCTCGCAGACAGGGGGACCCTACTACGAGCAGTACTTC
NA	TRBD1	TRBV7-9	TRBJ2-1	CASSSPTGLFDEQFF	TGTGCCAGCAGTTCACCGACAGGGCTGTTCGATGAGCAGTTCTTC
NA	TRBD1	TRBV5-1	TRBJ2-3	CATQGVGTDTQYF	TGCGCCACCCAGGGGGTCGGCACAGATACGCAGTATTTT
NA	TRBD1	TRBV6-5	TRBJ1-6	CASSGTGNSPLHF	TGTGCCAGCAGCGGGACAGGGAATTCACCCCTCCACTTT
few	TRBD1	TRBV5-8	TRBJ2-2	CASSGRTGSLGELFF	TGTGCCAGCAGCGGGAGGACAGGGTCCCTCGGGGAGCTGTTTTTT
once	TRBD1	TRBV7-2	TRBJ2-1	CASSLGTGGNEQFF	TGTGCCAGCAGCTTAGGGACAGGGGGCAATGAGCAGTTCTTC
NA	TRBD1	TRBV5-1	TRBJ1-1	CASSPSQGAMAFF	TGCGCCAGCAGCCCCTCACAGGGGGCGATGGCTTTCTTT
NA	TRBD1	TRBV29-1	TRBJ1-2	CSVLRTGFGYTF	TGCAGCGTTCTAAGGACAGGGTTTGGCTACACCTTC
once	TRBD2	TRBV15	TRBJ2-7	CATSTIKLAGIYEQYF	TGTGCCACCAGCACAATAAAGCTAGCGGGAATCTACGAGCAGTACTTC
NA	NA	TRBV18	TRBJ2-3	CASSPSPQGTDTQYF	TGTGCCAGCTCACCCTCCCCCCAGGGCACAGATACGCAGTATTTT
NA	TRBD1	TRBV9	TRBJ2-3	CASSLTGQSVTDTQYF	TGTGCCAGCAGCCTGACGGGACAGTCGGTCACAGATACGCAGTATTTT
NA	TRBD2	TRBV20-1	TRBJ2-3	CSAKTGGRWAF	TGCAGTGCCAAGACGGGGGGAAGGTGGGCTTTT
NA	TRBD1	TRBV5-4	TRBJ1-4	CASSPRQGANEKLFF	TGTGCCAGCAGCCCCCGACAGGGAGCTAATGAAAAACTGTTTTTT
NA	TRBD1	TRBV19	TRBJ2-6	CASSLGQGASGANVLTF	TGTGCCAGTAGTTTAGGACAGGGGGCCTCTGGGGCCAACGTCCTGACTTTC
NA	NA	TRBV24-1	TRBJ2-1	CATSALPPYNEQFF	TGTGCCACCAGTGCCCTCCCCCCCTACAATGAGCAGTTCTTC
NA	TRBD1	TRBV28	TRBJ1-2	CAEGTGVGYTF	TGTGCCGAAGGGACAGGGGTTGGCTACACCTTC
once	NA	TRBV20-1	TRBJ1-1	CSAGRGTEAFF	TGCAGTGCTGGTCGGGGGACTGAAGCTTTCTTT
NA	TRBD2	TRBV29-1	TRBJ2-7	CSVGRTQAGAKIYEQYF	TGCAGCGTTGGACGAACTCAGGCGGGAGCCAAGATCTACGAGCAGTACTTC
NA	NA	TRBV7-7	TRBJ2-3	CASSLALRAGDTQYF	TGTGCCAGCAGCTTAGCCCTCCGGGCGGGAGATACGCAGTATTTT
NA	NA	TRBV7-2	TRBJ1-2	CASSLNPAANYGYTF	TGTGCCAGCAGCTTAAATCCCGCAGCTAACTATGGCTACACCTTC
few	TRBD1	TRBV6-1	TRBJ1-1	CASIDRGRLLGTEAFF	TGTGCCAGCATTGACAGGGGGCGTCTCCTGGGCACTGAAGCTTTCTTT
NA	NA	TRBV6-1	TRBJ2-7	CASSEAGWGGMSSYEQYF	TGTGCCAGCAGTGAAGCCGGATGGGGAGGAATGAGCTCCTACGAGCAGTACTTC
NA	TRBD1	TRBV6-5	TRBJ2-1	CASTDRVNEQFF	TGTGCCAGCACAGACAGGGTGAATGAGCAGTTCTTC
once	NA	TRBV7-2	TRBJ1-1	CASSLALRTERMNTEAFF	TGTGCCAGCAGCTTAGCCCTTCGGACTGAACGAATGAACACTGAAGCTTTCTTT
NA	TRBD1	TRBV5-6	TRBJ2-7	CASSWGDRDVTYEQYF	TGTGCCAGCAGCTGGGGGGACAGGGATGTAACCTACGAGCAGTACTTC
NA	TRBD1	TRBV28	TRBJ2-7	CASSATGASAYEQYF	TGTGCCAGCAGTGCAACAGGGGCGTCAGCCTACGAGCAGTACTTC
NA	NA	TRBV11-3	TRBJ1-2	CASSLGGTNYGYTF	TGTGCCAGCAGCCTTGGGGGGACTAACTATGGCTACACCTTC
NA	NA	TRBV11-2	TRBJ1-2	CASSLGAGYGYTF	TGTGCCAGCAGCCTGGGAGCTGGCTATGGCTACACCTTC
NA	NA	TRBV6-4	TRBJ1-1	CASSKQGLKNTEAFF	TGTGCCAGCAGTAAACAGGGATTAAAAAACACTGAAGCTTTCTTT
once	NA	TRBV19	TRBJ1-2	CASSIGLGADCTF	TGTGCCAGTAGTATAGGTTTGGGGGCTGACTGCACCTTC
few	NA	TRBV5-6	TRBJ2-7	CASSPDRDEQYF	TGTGCCAGCAGCCCTGACAGAGACGAGCAGTACTTC
NA	NA	TRBV24-1	TRBJ2-7	CATQRQGYEQYF	TGTGCCACTCAAAGGCAGGGCTACGAGCAGTACTTC
NA	NA	TRBV7-2	TRBJ2-7	CASSPVAGTYEQYF	TGTGCCAGCAGCCCGGTTGCAGGTACCTACGAGCAGTACTTC
NA	NA	TRBV24-1	TRBJ2-3	CATSVQGGRTDTQYF	TGTGCCACCAGTGTACAGGGTGGAAGGACAGATACGCAGTATTTT
NA	NA	TRBV10-2	TRBJ2-7	CASSEEGSYEQYF	TGCGCCAGCAGCGAGGAGGGCTCCTACGAGCAGTACTTC
NA	TRBD1	TRBV7-2	TRBJ2-1	CASSPIRTGWQFF	TGTGCCAGCAGCCCGATTCGGACAGGGTGGCAGTTCTTC
NA	NA	TRBV9	TRBJ1-1	CASSVEGGTGATAFF	TGTGCCAGCAGCGTAGAGGGAGGGACGGGTGCTACAGCTTTCTTT
NA	NA	TRBV7-2	TRBJ1-3	CASSSRVGNTIYF	TGTGCCAGCAGCTCCAGGGTCGGAAACACCATATATTTT
NA	TRBD1	TRBV19	TRBJ2-4	CASSRRDRDKNIQYF	TGTGCCAGTAGTCGGAGGGACAGGGATAAAAACATTCAGTACTTC
NA	TRBD2	TRBV4-3	TRBJ2-7	CASSQALAGGPYEQYF	TGCGCCAGCAGCCAAGCCTTAGCGGGGGGACCTTACGAGCAGTACTTC
NA	NA	TRBV3-1/TRBV3-2	TRBJ1-2	CASSQDTAAGYTF	TGTGCCAGCAGCCAAGATACGGCGGCGGGCTACACCTTC